This TCR beta chain was captured by sequencing in a study of cytomegalovirus exposure and HLA in healthy donors (dated by TCRdb to 2016 to 2017). Background for the entire study: An earlier analysis of roughly 500 of the donors reported roughly 300 Gb of sequence data and 95 million to 120 million unique TCR beta sequences obtained from around 170 million T cells. Roughly 300 gigabases of sequencing data and 75 million to 85 million unique TCR sequences made up an early release that covered 640 HLA-typed donors. Among the approximately 400 genotyped donors, roughly 80% belonged to the genetic ancestry cluster associated with self-reported Caucasian donors. The aim of the study was to test whether cataloging public T cell receptors could identify signatures of past pathogen exposure. The study used immunosequencing to profile the T cell repertoires of around 600 subjects and linked those repertoires to cytomegalovirus serostatus. Along with the approximately 620-subject first cohort, a separate validation cohort of 120 different subjects was used. To predict cytomegalovirus infection status, the study combined high-throughput TCR immunosequencing, statistical association of individual TCRs with disease status, and machine learning. A later analysis re-examined previously published TCR beta repertoires from over 500 donors and added high-resolution HLA genotyping to investigate patterns of TCR occurrence. Rather than drawing on any new phenotypic data, the later analysis identified candidate immune exposures from TCR beta sequences and the way those sequences occurred across donors. In an earlier analysis of 587 of the donors, high-throughput TCR beta sequencing was used to judge whether each TCR beta V gene segment behaved as functional or pseudogenic. Donor age, sex, ethnicity and CMV serostatus were compiled alongside the repertoire data. A later genetic analysis took genome-wide SNP genotypes for about 60% of the roughly 670 donors and used that subset as a discovery cohort. Every discovery cohort repertoire had been produced on one sequencing platform. HLA typing covered class I and class II loci at four-digit resolution. Typing coverage differed by locus: A, B, C, DRB1 and DQB1 were typed in about 620-630 donors, DQA1 in 522, DPA1 in some 570, and DPB1 in around 490. Because of strong linkage in the cohort, five DR-DQ haplotypes were treated as single units for association and clustering. Among approximately 370 genotyped donors of the cohort, an average of around 250,000 unique TCR beta nucleotide sequences was sequenced per donor, of which approximately 18% were non-productive. What the research found in general, with its limitations: Some IMGT-functional V segments, including TRBV6-2 and TRBV6-3, could not be told apart with the 87-base-pair reads, so those segments were excluded. Compared with equally common non-associated chains, HLA-associated TCR beta chains in a later analysis were more clonally expanded and had lower generation probabilities. The study gave a list of about 160 TCR beta chains associated with cytomegalovirus. Broadly in line with IMGT annotations, most TCR beta V segments showed up in productive rearrangements about 87% or about 30% of the time in an earlier analysis of 450 to 750 of the donors. A group of highly shared sequence variants was considered likely to be a technical artifact of the sequencing pipeline. In a later analysis, some 17,000 TCR beta sequences were associated with specific HLA alleles at a false discovery rate of 0.05. A further reported finding was that TCR beta sequences accurately predicted the HLA-A and HLA-B alleles for most subjects in the first cohort. The classifier was reported to diagnose cytomegalovirus status with high specificity and sensitivity in both the original cohort and the validation cohort. For the cohort, immune exposure information was limited to CMV serostatus. A few of the identified cytomegalovirus-associated TCR beta chains were confirmed in vitro to be specific for cytomegalovirus antigens. In a later analysis, several top co-occurrence clusters were reported to appear linked to parvovirus B19, influenza, CMV and Epstein-Barr virus. The cohort was sequenced for TCR beta chains only, and without alpha or paired-chain data the features that could be detected were limited. A later genetic analysis reported fewer N-insertions in productive TCRs among donors in an Asian-associated ancestry cluster than the roughly 700-donor mean. Because some donors lacked HLA typing at each locus, the association tests relied only on the typed subset. Assigning TCR associations to individual alleles was difficult when HLA alleles, especially DR and DQ, strongly co-occurred. Because counts were too low, about 15 rarely observed V segments, including chromosome 9 orphons, were left out of the earlier analysis of 587 of the donors. It was suggested by the authors that the approach could potentially be generalized to other disease states and immunological phenotypes. While some public TCRs were present in many individuals, most TCR sequences turned up only very rarely across donors. In a later analysis, the rate of TCR association differed among HLA loci, with DRB1 alleles having the most associated TCRs and HLA-C alleles having the fewest. The presence/absence analyses assumed that sequencing depth was roughly uniform across donors, and that assumption may not be true. In a later genetic analysis, a missense DCLRE1C variant was associated with V-gene and J-gene trimming of TCR beta chains, and the association was replicated in an independent cohort. A later analysis found that most CMV-associated TCR beta chains appeared HLA-restricted, with HLA associations seemingly driven largely by CMV exposure. Linkage disequilibrium might explain the correlated functional status among segregating V segments, but an unknown experimental factor could not be ruled out.

Details on this clone: It lacks a known antigen. Base qualities were left out, and no much larger clone turns up one base away.

The cohort was made up of approximately 670 healthy bone marrow donors. All cohort members were sampled while nominally healthy, although unrecorded immune exposures were likely present. The donor tested CMV seronegative and was one of the 352 seronegative cohort members. Each donor provided a peripheral blood sample, and peripheral blood mononuclear cells were used for TCR beta sequencing. The Qiagen DNeasy Blood Extraction Kit was used to extract genomic DNA from the blood cell samples. CDR1 and CDR2 are drawn from the germline V gene: SGHRS, YFSETQ. There are 15 amino acids in the CDR3, from cysteine to phenylalanine inclusive. The only DNA kept is the CDR3, 45 bases in frame from the first base. V lost 4 bases and J lost 3 bases; the stretch between them is 16 bases long. The library was prepared using the immunoSEQ multiplex PCR assay. The multiplex PCR relied on a mix of 60 forward primers for TCR Vbeta segments and 13 reverse primers for TCR Jbeta segments. A multiplex PCR assay on genomic DNA amplified the CDR3 region of rearranged TCR beta genes. Amplified TCR beta libraries were sequenced as 87-base-pair reads on the Illumina HiSeq System. Under the source paper's analysis protocol: A later analysis counted about 82 million unique TCR beta chains across the 600 to 850 repertoires, and roughly 11 million of these chains were shared by at least two donors. Raw reads were error-corrected and collapsed into unique sequences by a nearest-neighbor algorithm in which closely related sequences were merged to remove PCR and sequencing errors. CDR3 sequences were aligned to IMGT reference sequences to assign V, D and J gene segments. Each retained sequence needed at least a six-nucleotide match to both a V gene segment and a J gene segment. Rearrangements were classified as productive when the CDR3 lacked stop codons and remained in frame with V and J, and all other rearrangements were classified as non-productive. CDR3 was defined by IMGT convention, running from the second conserved V-encoded cysteine to the conserved J-encoded phenylalanine. Sequences without an unambiguous match to a single V gene segment were excluded from the earlier analysis of 450 to 750 of the donors. In an earlier analysis of approximately 560 of the donors, a V segment was called functional when productive rearrangements were above 56.7%, and segregating when the standard deviation between donors exceeded 5%. A statistical classification framework was developed to diagnose cytomegalovirus status using the catalog of TCR beta chain sequences. A later analysis assigned V and J genes by comparing TCR nucleotide sequences with IMGT/GENE-DB human TR gene sequences. A later analysis assigned CDR3 sequences and most-parsimonious VDJ recombination scenarios with the TCRdist pipeline. In a later analysis, each TCR beta chain was defined by its CDR3 amino acid sequence together with its V-gene family, and reads lacking a unique V-gene family were excluded. As a way to deal with suspected cross-contamination and a sequencing artifact, a later analysis dropped approximately 570 nucleotide sequences that were highly shared and had low generation probability. In a later analysis, a clonal expansion index was calculated for each public chain from normalized within-repertoire ranks of inferred template counts. In a later analysis, generation probabilities were computed using a VDJ recombination model fitted to out-of-frame rearrangements, and the results were checked against IGoR. In a later analysis, hypergeometric tests were used to score TCR-TCR, TCR-HLA and TCR-CMV co-occurrence, with a repertoire-size bias correction applied to TCR pairs. In a later analysis, false discovery rates were estimated by permuting HLA or CMV assignments 20 times. A later analysis grouped co-occurring TCRs with DBSCAN, adding TCRdist sequence similarity when clustering within HLA-allele-positive subsets. Repertoires with fewer than 30,000 or more than 120,000 public chains were left out of co-occurrence clustering, as were several repertoires with anomalous nucleotide sharing. This is the immuneACCESS table as TCRdb keeps it, with only in-frame sequences that have V and J called. A part of the clones is gone; compared with another copy, unresolved V genes explain less than half, and the rest is unexplained. V, J and clone size are those of that table, while D and trimming were read from the DNA. The table for this sample lists fewer than 200,000 clones; over 60% of them were counted only once. The ten most abundant clones make up about 1.6% of the sample.

The receptor comes from a girl aged 10 to 17 in good health and CMV-seronegative. What was sequenced was PBMCs. Recombination connected TRBV5-1 to TRBJ1-1; TRBD1 is a possible D gene, resting on 6 matching bases. Read as DNA, the sequence is TGCGCCAGCAGCCACCATGCGGGGGGGCACACTGAAGCTTTCTTT. Translated, this gives CASSHHAGGHTEAFF.